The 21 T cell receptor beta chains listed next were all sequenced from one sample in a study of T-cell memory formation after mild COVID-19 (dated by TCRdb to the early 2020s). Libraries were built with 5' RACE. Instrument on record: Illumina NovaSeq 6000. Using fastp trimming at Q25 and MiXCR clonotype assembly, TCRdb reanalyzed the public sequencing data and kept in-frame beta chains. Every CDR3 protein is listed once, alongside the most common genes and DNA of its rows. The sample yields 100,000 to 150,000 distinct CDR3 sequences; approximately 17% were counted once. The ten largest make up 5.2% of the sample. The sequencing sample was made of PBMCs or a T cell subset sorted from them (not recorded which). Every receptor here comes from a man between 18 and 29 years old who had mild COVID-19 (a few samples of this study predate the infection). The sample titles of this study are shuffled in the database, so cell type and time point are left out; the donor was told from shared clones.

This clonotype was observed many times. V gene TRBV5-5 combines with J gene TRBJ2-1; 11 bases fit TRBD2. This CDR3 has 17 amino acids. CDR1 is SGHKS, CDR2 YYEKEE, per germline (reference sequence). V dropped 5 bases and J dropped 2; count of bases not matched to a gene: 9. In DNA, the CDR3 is TGTGCCAGCAGTCCCCGCCTAGCGGGGGGCGCCTACAATGAGCAGTTCTTC. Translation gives CASSPRLAGGAYNEQFF.

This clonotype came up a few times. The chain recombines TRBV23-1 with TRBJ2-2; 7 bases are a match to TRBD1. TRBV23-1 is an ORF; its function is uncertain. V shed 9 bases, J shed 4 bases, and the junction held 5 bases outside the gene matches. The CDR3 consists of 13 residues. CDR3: CASTQGVTGELFF. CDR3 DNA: TGCGCCAGTACTCAGGGGGTCACCGGGGAGCTGTTTTTT.

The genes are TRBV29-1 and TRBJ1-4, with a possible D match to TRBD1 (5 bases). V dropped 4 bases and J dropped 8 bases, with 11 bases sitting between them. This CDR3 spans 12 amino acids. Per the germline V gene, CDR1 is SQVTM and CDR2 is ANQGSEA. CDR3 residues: CSVAGHREKLFF. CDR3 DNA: TGCAGCGTTGCAGGGCATCGGGAAAAACTGTTTTTT. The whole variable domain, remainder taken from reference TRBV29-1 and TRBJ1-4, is SAVISQKPSRDICQRGTSLTIQCQVDSQVTMMFWYRQQPGQSLTLIATANQGSEATYESGFVIDKFPISRPNLTFSTLTVSNMSPEDSSIYLCSVAGHREKLFFGSGTQLSVL.

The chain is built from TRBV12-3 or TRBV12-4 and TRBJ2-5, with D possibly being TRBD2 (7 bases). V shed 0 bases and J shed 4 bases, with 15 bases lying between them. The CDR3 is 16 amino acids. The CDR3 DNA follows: TGTGCCAGCAGTTTAGCGCAGGCGGGGGCGGGAGAGACCCAGTACTTC. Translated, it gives CASSLAQAGAGETQYF.

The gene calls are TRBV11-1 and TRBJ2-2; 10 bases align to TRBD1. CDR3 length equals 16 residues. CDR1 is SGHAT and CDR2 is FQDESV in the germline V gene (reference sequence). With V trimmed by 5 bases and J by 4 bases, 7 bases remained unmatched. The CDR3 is CASSPRQGASTGELFF. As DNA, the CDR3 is TGTGCCAGCAGCCCTAGACAGGGGGCTAGCACCGGGGAGCTGTTTTTT.

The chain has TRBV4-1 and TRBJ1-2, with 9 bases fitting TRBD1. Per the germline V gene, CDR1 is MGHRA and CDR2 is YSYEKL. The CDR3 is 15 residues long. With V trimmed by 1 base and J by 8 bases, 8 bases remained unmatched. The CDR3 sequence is CASSQASGQGRGYTF. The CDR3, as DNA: TGCGCCAGCAGCCAAGCCTCGGGACAGGGTCGGGGCTACACCTTC.

For the CDR3, the DNA is TGTGCCAGCGAGGGGGCGAGCACAGATACGCAGTATTTT. Its protein product is CASEGASTDTQYF. V gene TRBV6-2 or TRBV6-3 combines with J gene TRBJ2-3; 7 bases are a match to TRBD1. With 8 bases clipped from V and 0 bases from J, the junction kept 2 bases outside the gene matches. Germline assignment: CDR1 MNHEY and CDR2 SVGEGT. The CDR3 loop spans 13 amino acids.

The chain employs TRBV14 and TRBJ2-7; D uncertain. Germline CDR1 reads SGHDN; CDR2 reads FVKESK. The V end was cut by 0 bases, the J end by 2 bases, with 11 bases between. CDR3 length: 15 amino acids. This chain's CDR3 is CASSQDTRNPYEQYF. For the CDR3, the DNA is TGTGCCAGCAGCCAAGATACTCGGAACCCCTACGAGCAGTACTTC.

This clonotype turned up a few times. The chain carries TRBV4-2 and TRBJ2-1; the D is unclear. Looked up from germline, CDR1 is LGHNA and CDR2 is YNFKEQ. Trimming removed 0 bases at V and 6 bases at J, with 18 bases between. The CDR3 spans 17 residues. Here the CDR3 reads CASSQDAGRDTTNEQFF. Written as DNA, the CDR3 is TGTGCCAGCAGCCAAGACGCTGGGCGCGATACCACCAATGAGCAGTTCTTC.

The CDR3 is CASSPSSGGDTGELFF. The DNA of the CDR3 is TGTGCCAGCAGCCCCTCTAGCGGGGGGGACACCGGGGAGCTGTTTTTT. The V and J genes are TRBV7-2 and TRBJ2-2, with 12 bases lining up with TRBD2. The V gene end was trimmed by 5 bases and the J gene end by 3 bases; junction bases not matched to a gene: 4. The germline CDR1 and CDR2 sequences are SGHTA and FQGNSA. The CDR3 is 16 amino acids.

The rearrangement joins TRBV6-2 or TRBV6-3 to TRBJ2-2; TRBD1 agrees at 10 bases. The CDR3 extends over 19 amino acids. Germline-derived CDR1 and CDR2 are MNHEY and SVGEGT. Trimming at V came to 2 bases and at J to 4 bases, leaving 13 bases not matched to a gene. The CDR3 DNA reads TGTGCCAGCAGTTACGGGGAAGACAGGGGGCGCGGGGGCACCGGGGAGCTGTTTTTT. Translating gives CASSYGEDRGRGGTGELFF.

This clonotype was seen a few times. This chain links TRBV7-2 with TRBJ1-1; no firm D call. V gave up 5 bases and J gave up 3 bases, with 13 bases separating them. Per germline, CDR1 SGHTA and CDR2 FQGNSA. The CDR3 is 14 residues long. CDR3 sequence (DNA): TGTGCCAGCAGCCGGTCCACCCTAGACACTGAAGCTTTCTTT. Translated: CASSRSTLDTEAFF.

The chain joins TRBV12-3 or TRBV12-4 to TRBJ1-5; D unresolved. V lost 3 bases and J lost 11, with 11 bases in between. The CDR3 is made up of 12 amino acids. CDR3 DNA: TGTGCCAGCAGTTTGGTGTCTTCAGCCCAGCATTTT. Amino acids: CASSLVSSAQHF.

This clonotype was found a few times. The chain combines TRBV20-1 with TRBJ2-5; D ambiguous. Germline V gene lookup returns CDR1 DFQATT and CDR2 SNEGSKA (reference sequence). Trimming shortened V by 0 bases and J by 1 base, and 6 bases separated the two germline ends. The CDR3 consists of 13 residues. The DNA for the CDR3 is TGCAGTGCTAGAGACACAGCCCAAGAGACCCAGTACTTC. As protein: CSARDTAQETQYF.

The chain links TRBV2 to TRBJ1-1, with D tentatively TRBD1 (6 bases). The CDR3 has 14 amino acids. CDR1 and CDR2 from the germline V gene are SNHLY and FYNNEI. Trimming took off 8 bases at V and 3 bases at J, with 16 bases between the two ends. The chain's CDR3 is CASGSQGLDTEAFF. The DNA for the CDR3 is TGTGCCAGCGGATCACAGGGTCTGGACACTGAAGCTTTCTTT.

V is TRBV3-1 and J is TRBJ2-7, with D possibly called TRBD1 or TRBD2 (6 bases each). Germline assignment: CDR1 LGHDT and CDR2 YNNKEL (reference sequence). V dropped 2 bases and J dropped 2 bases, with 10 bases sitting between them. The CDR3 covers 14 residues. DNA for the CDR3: TGTGCCAGCAGCCAAAGAGGGGGGCCCTACGAGCAGTACTTC. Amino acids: CASSQRGGPYEQYF.

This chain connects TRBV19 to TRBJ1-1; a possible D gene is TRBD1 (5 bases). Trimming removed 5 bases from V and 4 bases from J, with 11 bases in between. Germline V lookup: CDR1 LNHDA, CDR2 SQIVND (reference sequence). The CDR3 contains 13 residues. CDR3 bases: TGTGCCAGTAGTTCGTGGGGACTCACTGAAGCTTTCTTT. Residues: CASSSWGLTEAFF.

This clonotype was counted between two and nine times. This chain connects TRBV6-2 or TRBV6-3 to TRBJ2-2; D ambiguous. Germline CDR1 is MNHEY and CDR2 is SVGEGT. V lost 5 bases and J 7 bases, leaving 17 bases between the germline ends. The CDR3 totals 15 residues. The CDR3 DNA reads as TGTGCCAGCAGTGAGGCGTCATTGGCTCTCGGGGAGCTGTTTTTT. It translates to CASSEASLALGELFF.

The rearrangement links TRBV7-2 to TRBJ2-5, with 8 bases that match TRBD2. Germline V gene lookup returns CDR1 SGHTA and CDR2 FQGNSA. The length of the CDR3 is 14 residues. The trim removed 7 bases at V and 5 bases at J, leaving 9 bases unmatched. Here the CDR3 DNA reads TGTGCCAGCACCGAGCGGGGGTCTGGTGAGACCCAGTACTTC. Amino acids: CASTERGSGETQYF.

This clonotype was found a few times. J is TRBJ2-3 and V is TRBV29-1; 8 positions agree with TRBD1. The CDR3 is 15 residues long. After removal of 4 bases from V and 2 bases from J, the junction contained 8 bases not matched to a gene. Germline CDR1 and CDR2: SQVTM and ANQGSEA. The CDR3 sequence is CSVGVNRGITDTQYF. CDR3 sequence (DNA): TGCAGCGTTGGGGTAAACAGGGGGATCACAGATACGCAGTATTTT.

The CDR3, as DNA: TGTGCCATCAGTTCCGGGACTAGCGGGGGGCTAGACGGAGCAGATACGCAGTATTTT. Encoded protein: CAISSGTSGGLDGADTQYF. V gene TRBV10-3 combines with J gene TRBJ2-3; 15 bases are a match to TRBD2. Trimming removed 5 bases from V and 4 bases from J; junction bases left unmatched: 13. The CDR3 is 19 residues long. Germline V gives CDR1 ENHRY, CDR2 SYGVKD.